The sequence of this T cell receptor (beta chain) was determined in a study of T cells in Graves' hyperthyroidism and ophthalmopathy. Overall study findings and caveats: Ophthalmopathy stood apart from stable hyperthyroidism in a 13 V-J model.

Patients aged 18 to 65 had newly diagnosed hyperthyroidism lasting under 2 months. V gave up 1 base and J gave up 5 bases, with 26 bases separating them. CDR1 is MGHRA and CDR2 is YSYEKL in the germline V gene. The CDR3 is made up of 19 amino acids. On this clonotype: The antigen remains unidentified.

Amplification targeted TCR beta CDR3 regions from RNA transcripts. A set of HTBI primers served as the primers for a first-round RT-PCR of the TCR CDR3. TCRdb reprocessed the multiplex PCR reads via MiXCR and lists one record per CDR3 protein. The sample shows hundreds of thousands of distinct CDR3 sequences, about 14% of them seen only once. The clonotype originates from a woman between 25 and 40 years old with Graves' hyperthyroidism. The source material was blood. The rearrangement links TRBV4-1 to TRBJ1-1; the D gene is possibly TRBD1 (5 bases). CDR3 coding DNA: TGCGCCAGCAGCCAAGGGGGCGGCACCGGGGGTGGTGTGGTAACTGAAGCTTTCTTT. It translates to CASSQGGGTGGGVVTEAFF.